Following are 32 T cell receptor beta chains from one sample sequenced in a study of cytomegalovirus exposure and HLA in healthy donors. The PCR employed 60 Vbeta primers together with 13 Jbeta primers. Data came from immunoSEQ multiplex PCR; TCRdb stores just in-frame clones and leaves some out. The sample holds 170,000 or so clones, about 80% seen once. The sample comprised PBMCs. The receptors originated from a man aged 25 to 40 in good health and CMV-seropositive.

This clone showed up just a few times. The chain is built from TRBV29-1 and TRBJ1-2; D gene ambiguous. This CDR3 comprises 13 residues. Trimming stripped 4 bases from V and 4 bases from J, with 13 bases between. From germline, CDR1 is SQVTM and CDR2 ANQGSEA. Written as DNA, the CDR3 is TGCAGCGTTGTTTGGGCAGCTGGCTATGGCTACACCTTC. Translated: CSVVWAAGYGYTF.

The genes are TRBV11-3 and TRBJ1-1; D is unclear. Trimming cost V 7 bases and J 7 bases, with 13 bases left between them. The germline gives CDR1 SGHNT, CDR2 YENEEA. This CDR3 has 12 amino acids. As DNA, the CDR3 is TGTGCCAGCACCTTGGGCGAAAGTGAAGCTTTCTTT. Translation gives CASTLGESEAFF. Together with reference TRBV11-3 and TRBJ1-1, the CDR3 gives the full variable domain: EAGVVQSPRYKIIEKKQPVAFWCNPISGHNTLYWYLQNLGQGPELLIRYENEEAVDDSQLPKDRFSAERLKGVDSTLKIQPAELGDSAVYLCASTLGESEAFFGQGTRLTVV.

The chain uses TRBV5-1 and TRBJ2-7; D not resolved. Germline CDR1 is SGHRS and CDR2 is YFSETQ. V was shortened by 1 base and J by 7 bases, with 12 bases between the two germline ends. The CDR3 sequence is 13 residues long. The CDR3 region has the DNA TGCGCCAGCAGCTTGTTCCTCCGGAGTGAGCAGTACTTC. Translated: CASSLFLRSEQYF.

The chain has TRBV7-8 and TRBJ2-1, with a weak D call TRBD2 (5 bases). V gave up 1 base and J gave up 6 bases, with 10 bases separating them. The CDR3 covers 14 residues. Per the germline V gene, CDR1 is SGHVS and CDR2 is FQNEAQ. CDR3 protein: CASSLVVRGNEQFF. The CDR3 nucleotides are TGTGCCAGCAGCTTAGTAGTCCGGGGCAATGAGCAGTTCTTC.

The CDR3 DNA is TGCAGCGTTGGTTGGGACAGCGGTAATGAAAAACTGTTTTTT. It is translated as CSVGWDSGNEKLFF. The rearrangement uses TRBV29-1 and TRBJ1-4, with 7 positions matching TRBD1. Germline lookup yields CDR1 SQVTM and CDR2 ANQGSEA. This CDR3 has 14 residues. With 4 bases clipped from V and 4 bases from J, the junction kept 6 bases outside the gene matches.

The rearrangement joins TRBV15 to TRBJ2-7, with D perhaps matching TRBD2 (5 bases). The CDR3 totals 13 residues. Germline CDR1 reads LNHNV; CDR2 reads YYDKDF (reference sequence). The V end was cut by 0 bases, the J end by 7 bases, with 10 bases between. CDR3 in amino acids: CATSRDPSSEQYF. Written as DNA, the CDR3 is TGTGCCACCAGCAGAGATCCTAGCAGTGAGCAGTACTTC. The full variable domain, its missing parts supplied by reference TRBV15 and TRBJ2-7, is DAMVIQNPRYQVTQFGKPVTLSCSQTLNHNVMYWYQQKSSQAPKLLFHYYDKDFNNEADTPDNFQSRRPNTSFCFLDIRSPGLGDTAMYLCATSRDPSSEQYFGPGTRLTVT.

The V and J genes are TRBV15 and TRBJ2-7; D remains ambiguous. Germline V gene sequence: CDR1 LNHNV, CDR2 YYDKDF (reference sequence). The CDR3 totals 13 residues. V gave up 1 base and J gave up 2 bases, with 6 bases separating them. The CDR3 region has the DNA TGTGCCACCAGCAGAGCCCAGACCTACGAGCAGTACTTC. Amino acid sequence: CATSRAQTYEQYF.

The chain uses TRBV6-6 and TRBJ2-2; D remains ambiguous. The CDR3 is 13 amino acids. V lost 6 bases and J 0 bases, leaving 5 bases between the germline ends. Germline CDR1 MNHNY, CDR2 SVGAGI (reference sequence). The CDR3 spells CASRQTNTGELFF. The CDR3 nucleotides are TGTGCCAGCAGACAGACGAACACCGGGGAGCTGTTTTTT.

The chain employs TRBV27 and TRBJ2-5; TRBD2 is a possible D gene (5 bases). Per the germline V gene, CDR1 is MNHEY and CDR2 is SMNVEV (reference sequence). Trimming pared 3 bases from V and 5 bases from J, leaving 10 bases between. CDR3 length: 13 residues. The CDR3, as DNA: TGTGCCAGCAGTTTTGGAGGAGACGAGACCCAGTACTTC. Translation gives CASSFGGDETQYF.

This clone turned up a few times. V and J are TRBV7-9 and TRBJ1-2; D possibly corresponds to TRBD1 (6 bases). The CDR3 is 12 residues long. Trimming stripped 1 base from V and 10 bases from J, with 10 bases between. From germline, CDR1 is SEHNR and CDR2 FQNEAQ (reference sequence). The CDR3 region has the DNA TGTGCCAGCAGCTTAGAGCAGGGGCCCTACACCTTC. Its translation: CASSLEQGPYTF.

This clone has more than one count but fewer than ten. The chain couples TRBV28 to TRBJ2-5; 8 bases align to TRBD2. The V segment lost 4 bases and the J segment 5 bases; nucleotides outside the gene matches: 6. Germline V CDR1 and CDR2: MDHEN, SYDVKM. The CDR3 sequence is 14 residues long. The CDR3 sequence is CASSSAGGRETQYF. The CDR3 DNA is TGTGCCAGCAGTTCCGCGGGAGGTCGGGAGACCCAGTACTTC.

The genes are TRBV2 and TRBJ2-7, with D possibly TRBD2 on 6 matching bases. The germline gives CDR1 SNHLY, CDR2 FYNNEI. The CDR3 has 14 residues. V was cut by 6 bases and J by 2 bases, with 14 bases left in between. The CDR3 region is CASSAGGVAYEQYF. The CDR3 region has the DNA TGTGCCAGCAGCGCCGGGGGTGTGGCCTACGAGCAGTACTTC.

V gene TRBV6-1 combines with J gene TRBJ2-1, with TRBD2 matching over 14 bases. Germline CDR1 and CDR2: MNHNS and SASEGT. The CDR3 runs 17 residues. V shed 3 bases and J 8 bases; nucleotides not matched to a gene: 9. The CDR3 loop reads CASSDLRLAGGPYEQFF. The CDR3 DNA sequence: TGTGCCAGCAGTGATCTCCGACTAGCGGGAGGGCCTTATGAGCAGTTCTTC.

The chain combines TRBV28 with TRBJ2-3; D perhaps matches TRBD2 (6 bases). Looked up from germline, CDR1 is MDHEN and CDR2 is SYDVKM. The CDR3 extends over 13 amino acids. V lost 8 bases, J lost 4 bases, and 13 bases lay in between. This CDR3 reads CASYRSGADTQYF. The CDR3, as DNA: TGTGCCAGCTACAGATCGGGGGCAGATACGCAGTATTTT.

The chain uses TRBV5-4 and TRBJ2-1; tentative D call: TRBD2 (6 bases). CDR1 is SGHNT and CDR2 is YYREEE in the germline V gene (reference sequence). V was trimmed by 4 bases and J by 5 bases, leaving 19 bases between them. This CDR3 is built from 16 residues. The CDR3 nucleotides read TGTGCCAGCAGCACACCCCGGGACTCCCGGGACAATGAGCAGTTCTTC. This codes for CASSTPRDSRDNEQFF. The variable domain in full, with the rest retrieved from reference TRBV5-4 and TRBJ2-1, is ETGVTQSPTHLIKTRGQQVTLRCSSQSGHNTVSWYQQALGQGPQFIFQYYREEENGRGNFPPRFSGLQFPNYSSELNVNALELDDSALYLCASSTPRDSRDNEQFFGPGTRLTVL.

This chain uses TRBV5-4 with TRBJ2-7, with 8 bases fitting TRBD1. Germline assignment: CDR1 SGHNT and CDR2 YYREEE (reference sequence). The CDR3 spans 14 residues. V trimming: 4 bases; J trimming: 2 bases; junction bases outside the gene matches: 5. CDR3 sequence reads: CASSPDRAAYEQYF. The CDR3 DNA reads TGTGCCAGCAGCCCGGACAGGGCCGCCTACGAGCAGTACTTC. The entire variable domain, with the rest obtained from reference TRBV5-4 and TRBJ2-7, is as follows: ETGVTQSPTHLIKTRGQQVTLRCSSQSGHNTVSWYQQALGQGPQFIFQYYREEENGRGNFPPRFSGLQFPNYSSELNVNALELDDSALYLCASSPDRAAYEQYFGPGTRLTVT.

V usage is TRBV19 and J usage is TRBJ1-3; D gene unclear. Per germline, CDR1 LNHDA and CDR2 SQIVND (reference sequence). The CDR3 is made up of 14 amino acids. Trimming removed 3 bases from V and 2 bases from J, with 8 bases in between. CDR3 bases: TGTGCCAGTAGTATTACTGCTGCTGGAAACACCATATATTTT. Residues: CASSITAAGNTIYF.

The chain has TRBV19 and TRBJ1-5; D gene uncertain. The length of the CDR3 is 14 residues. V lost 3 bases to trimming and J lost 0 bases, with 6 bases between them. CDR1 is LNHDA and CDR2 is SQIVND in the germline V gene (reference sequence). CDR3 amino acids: CASSIADSNQPQHF. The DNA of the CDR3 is TGTGCCAGTAGTATCGCGGATAGCAATCAGCCCCAGCATTTT. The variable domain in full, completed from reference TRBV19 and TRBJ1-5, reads DGGITQSPKYLFRKEGQNVTLSCEQNLNHDAMYWYRQDPGQGLRLIYYSQIVNDFQKGDIAEGYSVSREKKESFPLTVTSAQKNPTAFYLCASSIADSNQPQHFGDGTRLSIL.

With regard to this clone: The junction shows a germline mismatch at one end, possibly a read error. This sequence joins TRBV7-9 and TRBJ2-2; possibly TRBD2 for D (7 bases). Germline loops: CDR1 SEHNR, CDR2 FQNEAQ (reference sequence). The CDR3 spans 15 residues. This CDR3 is CSSSEYGGLTGELFF. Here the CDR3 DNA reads TGTTCCAGCAGCGAATACGGGGGGCTTACCGGGGAGCTGTTTTTT.

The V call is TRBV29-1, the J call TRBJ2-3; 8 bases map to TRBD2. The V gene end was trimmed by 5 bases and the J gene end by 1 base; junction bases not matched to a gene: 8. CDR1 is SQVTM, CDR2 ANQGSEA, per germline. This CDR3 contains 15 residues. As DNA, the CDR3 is TGCAGCGTTAAAACCGGGACTAGGCGCACAGATACGCAGTATTTT. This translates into CSVKTGTRRTDTQYF.

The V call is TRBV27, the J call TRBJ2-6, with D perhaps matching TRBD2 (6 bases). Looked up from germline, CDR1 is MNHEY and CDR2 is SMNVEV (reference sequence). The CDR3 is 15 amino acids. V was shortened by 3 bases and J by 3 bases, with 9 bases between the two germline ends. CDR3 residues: CASSLAGSGANVLTF. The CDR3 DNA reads TGTGCCAGCAGTTTGGCGGGGAGTGGGGCCAACGTCCTGACTTTC.

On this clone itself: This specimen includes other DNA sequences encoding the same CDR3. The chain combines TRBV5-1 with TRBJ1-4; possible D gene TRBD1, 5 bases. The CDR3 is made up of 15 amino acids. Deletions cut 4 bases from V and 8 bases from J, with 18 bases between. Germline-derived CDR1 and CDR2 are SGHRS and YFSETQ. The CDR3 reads CASSLYGAVEEKLFF. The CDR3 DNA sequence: TGCGCCAGCAGCCTATATGGGGCAGTGGAAGAAAAACTGTTTTTT.

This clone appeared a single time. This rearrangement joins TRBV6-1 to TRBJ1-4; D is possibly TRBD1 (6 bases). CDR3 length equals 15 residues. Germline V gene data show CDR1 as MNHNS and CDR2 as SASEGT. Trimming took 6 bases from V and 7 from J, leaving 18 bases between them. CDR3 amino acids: CASSLHREGTEKLFF. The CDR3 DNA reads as TGTGCCAGCAGCCTCCACAGGGAAGGGACTGAAAAACTGTTTTTT.

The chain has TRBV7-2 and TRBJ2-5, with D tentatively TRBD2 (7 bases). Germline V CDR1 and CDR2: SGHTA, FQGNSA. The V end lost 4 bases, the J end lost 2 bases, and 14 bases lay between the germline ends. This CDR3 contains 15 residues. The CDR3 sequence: CASSSGGQGQETQYF. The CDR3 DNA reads TGTGCCAGCAGCTCCGGGGGGCAGGGGCAAGAGACCCAGTACTTC.

The CDR3 nucleotides are TGCGCCAGCAGTGAGAAAAAAGGGAGCAATGAGCAGTTCTTC. Encoded protein: CASSEKKGSNEQFF. The chain joins TRBV10-1 to TRBJ2-1, with a weak D call TRBD2 (5 bases). V shed 2 bases and J shed 6 bases, with 11 bases lying between them. CDR1 is WNHNN and CDR2 is SYGVQD in the germline V gene (reference sequence). The CDR3 is 14 residues long.

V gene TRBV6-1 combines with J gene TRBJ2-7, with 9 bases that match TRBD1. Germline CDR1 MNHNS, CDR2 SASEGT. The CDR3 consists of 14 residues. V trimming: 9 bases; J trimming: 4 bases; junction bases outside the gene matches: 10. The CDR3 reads CASTLDRGGYEQYF. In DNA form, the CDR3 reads TGTGCCAGTACGCTCGACAGGGGGGGGTACGAGCAGTACTTC.

The CDR3 sequence is CASLPSWAGGSDTQYF. The CDR3 nucleotides are TGTGCCAGCCTCCCCTCATGGGCGGGAGGGTCAGATACGCAGTATTTT. The rearrangement links TRBV28 to TRBJ2-3, with 9 nucleotides matching TRBD2. This CDR3 is 16 amino acids long. CDR1 and CDR2 from the germline V gene are MDHEN and SYDVKM. V trimming: 8 bases; J trimming: 4 bases; junction bases outside the gene matches: 13.

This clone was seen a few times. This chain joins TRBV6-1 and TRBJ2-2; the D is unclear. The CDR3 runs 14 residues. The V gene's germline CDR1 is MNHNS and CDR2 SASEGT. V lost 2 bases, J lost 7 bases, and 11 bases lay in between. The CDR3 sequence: CASSELPPSGELFF. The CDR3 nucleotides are TGTGCCAGCAGTGAACTGCCCCCTAGCGGGGAGCTGTTTTTT.

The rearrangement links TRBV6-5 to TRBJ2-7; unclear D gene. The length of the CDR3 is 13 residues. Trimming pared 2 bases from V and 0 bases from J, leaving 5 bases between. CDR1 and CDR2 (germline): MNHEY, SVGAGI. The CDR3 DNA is TGTGCCAGCAGTTACAAGCTCTCCTACGAGCAGTACTTC. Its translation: CASSYKLSYEQYF.

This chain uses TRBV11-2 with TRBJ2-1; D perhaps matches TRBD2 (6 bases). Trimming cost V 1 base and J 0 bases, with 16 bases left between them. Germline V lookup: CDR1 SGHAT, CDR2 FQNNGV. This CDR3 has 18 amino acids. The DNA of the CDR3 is TGTGCCAGCAGCTTAGCCCTCCTAGCGCCCAGCTCCTACAATGAGCAGTTCTTC. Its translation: CASSLALLAPSSYNEQFF.

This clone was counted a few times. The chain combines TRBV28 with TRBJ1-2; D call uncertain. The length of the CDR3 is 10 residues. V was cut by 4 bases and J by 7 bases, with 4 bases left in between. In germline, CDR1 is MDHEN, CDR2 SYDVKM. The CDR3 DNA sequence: TGTGCCAGCAGTTCGCGTGGCTACACCTTC. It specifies CASSSRGYTF.

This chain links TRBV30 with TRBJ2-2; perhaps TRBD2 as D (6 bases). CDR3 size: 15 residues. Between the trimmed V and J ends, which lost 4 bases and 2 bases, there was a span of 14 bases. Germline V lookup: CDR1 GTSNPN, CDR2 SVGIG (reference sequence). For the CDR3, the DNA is TGTGCCTGGACCATCGGGGCGGGAAACACCGGGGAGCTGTTTTTT. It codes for CAWTIGAGNTGELFF.